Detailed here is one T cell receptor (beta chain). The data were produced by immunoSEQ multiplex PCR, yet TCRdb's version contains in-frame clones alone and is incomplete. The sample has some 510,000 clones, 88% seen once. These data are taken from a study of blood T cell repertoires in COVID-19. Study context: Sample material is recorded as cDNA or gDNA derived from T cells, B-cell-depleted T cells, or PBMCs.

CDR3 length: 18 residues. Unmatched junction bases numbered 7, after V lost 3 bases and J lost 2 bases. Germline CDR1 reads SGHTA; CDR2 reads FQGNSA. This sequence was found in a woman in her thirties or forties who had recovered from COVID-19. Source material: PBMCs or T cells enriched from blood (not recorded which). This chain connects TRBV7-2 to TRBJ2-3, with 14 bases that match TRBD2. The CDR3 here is CASSFYRTSGRNTDTQYF. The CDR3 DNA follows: TGTGCCAGCAGCTTTTACAGGACTAGCGGGAGGAACACAGATACGCAGTATTTT.